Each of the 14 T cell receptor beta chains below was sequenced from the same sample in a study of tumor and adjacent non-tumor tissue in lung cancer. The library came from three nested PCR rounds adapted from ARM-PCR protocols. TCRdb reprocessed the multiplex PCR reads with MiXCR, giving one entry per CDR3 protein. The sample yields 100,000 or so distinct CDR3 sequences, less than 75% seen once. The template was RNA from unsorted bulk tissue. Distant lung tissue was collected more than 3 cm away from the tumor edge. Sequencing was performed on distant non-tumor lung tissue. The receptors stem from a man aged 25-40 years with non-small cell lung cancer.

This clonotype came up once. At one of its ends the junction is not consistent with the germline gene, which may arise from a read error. CDR3 region: CSASSLTSVYEQFF. The CDR3, as DNA: TGCAGTGCTAGTTCCCTGACTAGCGTCTATGAGCAATTCTTC. V usage is TRBV20-1 and J usage is TRBJ2-1, with 8 bases fitting TRBD2. The length of the CDR3 is 14 residues. Germline V CDR1 and CDR2: DFQATT, SNEGSKA (reference sequence).

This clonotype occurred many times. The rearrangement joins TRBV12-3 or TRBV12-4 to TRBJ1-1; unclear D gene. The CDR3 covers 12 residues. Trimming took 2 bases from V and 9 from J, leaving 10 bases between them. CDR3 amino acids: CASSLSSVKAFF. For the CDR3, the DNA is TGTGCCAGCAGTTTATCGAGTGTGAAAGCTTTCTTT.

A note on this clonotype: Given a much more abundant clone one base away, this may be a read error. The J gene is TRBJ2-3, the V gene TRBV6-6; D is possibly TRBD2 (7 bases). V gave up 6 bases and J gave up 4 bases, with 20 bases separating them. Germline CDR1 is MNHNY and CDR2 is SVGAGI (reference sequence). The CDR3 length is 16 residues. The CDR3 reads CASRPRLGGVSDTQYF. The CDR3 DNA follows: TGTGCCAGCAGACCTAGACTAGGGGGGGTATCAGATACGCAGTATTTT.

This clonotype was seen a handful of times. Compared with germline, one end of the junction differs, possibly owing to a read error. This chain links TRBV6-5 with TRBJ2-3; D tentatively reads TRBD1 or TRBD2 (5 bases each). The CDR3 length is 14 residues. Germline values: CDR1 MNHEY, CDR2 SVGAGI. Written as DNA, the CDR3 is TGTACCAGCAGTTACGGGGCTAGCACTGATACGCAGTATTTT. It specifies CTSSYGASTDTQYF.

The CDR3 region has the DNA TGCAGTGCTTGTGATGGGAGCTCCTACAATGAGCAGTTCTTC. The encoded protein is CSACDGSSYNEQFF. The chain joins TRBV20-1 to TRBJ2-1, with a possible D match to TRBD2 (5 bases). This CDR3 has 14 residues. Trimming removed 5 bases from V and 0 bases from J, with 11 bases in between. The germline V gene has CDR1 DFQATT and CDR2 SNEGSKA (reference sequence).

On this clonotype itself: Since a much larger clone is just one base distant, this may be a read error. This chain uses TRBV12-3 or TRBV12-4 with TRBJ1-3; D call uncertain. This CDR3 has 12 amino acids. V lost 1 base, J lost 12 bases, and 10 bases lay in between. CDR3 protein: CASSLGFDIIYF. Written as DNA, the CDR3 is TGTGCCAGCAGTTTAGGTTTTGACATCATATATTTT.

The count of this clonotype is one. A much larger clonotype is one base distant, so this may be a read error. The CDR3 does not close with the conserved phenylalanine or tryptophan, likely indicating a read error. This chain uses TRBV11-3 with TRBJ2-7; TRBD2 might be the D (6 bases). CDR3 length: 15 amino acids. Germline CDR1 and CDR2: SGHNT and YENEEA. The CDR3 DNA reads TGTGCCAGCAGCTTAAAGGCCGGGAGCTCCTGCGAGCAGTACTTG. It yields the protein CASSLKAGSSCEQYL.

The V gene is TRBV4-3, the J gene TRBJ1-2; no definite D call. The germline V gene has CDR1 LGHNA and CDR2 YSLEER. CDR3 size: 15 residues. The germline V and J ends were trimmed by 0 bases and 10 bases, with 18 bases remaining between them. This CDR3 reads CASSQDKGVLYVYTF. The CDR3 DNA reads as TGCGCCAGCAGCCAAGATAAGGGTGTTCTCTACGTCTACACCTTC.

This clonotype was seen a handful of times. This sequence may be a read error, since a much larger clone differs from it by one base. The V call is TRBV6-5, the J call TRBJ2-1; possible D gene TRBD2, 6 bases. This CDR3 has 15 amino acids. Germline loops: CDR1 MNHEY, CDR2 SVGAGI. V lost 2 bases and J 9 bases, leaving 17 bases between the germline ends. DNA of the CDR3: TGTGCCAGCAGTTACGCTAGCGAGAGGGTAGGTGAGCAGTTCTTC. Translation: CASSYASERVGEQFF.

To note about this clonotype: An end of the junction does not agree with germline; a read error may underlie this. CDR3 DNA: TGCAGTGCTAGAGAGAGGGGACTAGCGGGAAGAGAGACCCAATACTTC. It is translated as CSARERGLAGRETQYF. V gene TRBV20-1 combines with J gene TRBJ2-5, with 13 bases that match TRBD2. The V gene's germline CDR1 is DFQATT and CDR2 SNEGSKA (reference sequence). The CDR3 sequence is 16 residues long.

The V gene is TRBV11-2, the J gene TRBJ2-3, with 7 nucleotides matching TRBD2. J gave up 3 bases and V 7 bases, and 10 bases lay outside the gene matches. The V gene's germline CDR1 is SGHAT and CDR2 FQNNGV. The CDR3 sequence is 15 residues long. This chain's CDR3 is CASTLGGVVTDTQYF. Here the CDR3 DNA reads TGTGCCAGCACTCTTGGGGGGGTAGTGACAGATACGCAGTATTTT.

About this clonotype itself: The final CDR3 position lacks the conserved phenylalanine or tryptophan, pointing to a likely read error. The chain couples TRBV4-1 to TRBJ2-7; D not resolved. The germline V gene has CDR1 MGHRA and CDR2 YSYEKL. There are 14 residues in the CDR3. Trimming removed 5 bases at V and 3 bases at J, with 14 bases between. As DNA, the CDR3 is TGCGCCAGCAGCTCCGGGCACCCTGGCTACGAGCAGTACTTA. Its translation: CASSSGHPGYEQYL.

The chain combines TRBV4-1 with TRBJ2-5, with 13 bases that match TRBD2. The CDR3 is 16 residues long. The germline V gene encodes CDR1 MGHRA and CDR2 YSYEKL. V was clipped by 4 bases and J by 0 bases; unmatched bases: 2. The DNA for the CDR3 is TGCGCCAGCAGCCCGGGACTAGCGGGATACCAAGAGACCCAGTACTTC. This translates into CASSPGLAGYQETQYF.

The CDR3 spells CASGPGNAEAFF. CDR3 sequence (DNA): TGTGCCAGCGGACCGGGAAACGCTGAAGCTTTCTTT. The V call is TRBV5-6, the J call TRBJ1-1; no clear D. Trimming stripped 7 bases from V and 6 bases from J, with 13 bases between. Germline assignment: CDR1 SGHDT and CDR2 YYEEEE. This CDR3 is built from 12 residues.